This paragraph reports one T cell receptor beta chain. No cognate antigen has been identified for it. No base quality information exists; no much larger clone differs at one position. The sample belongs to a study of blood T cell repertoires in COVID-19 (TCRdb year 2020). For the wider study: The collaborator samples originated in the United States, Italy and Spain and spanned the acute and convalescent phases of COVID-19. The material from the prospective study consisted of cDNA or gDNA derived from T cells, B-cell-depleted T cells, or PBMCs. The dataset comprised deeply sampled blood TCRbeta repertoires from subjects exposed to, actively infected with, or recovered from COVID-19. The repertoires were released in a freely available public database intended as a resource for research on the immune response to SARS-CoV-2. Samples came from the ongoing ImmuneRACE study (first 160 participants) plus 1,254 subjects from 6 global collaborators. Nearly every sample came with metadata listing a de-identified subject ID, COVID-19 status, age in years and sex. Where HLA class I and class II types were available, the types were taken from metadata supplied by the sample provider, not from assay-based typing.

The collaborating institutions used their own protocols to collect whole blood in K2EDTA tubes. For TCRbeta analysis, collaborators shipped samples as frozen whole blood, isolated PBMCs, or DNA extracted from either of those sample types. The immunoSEQ Assay, a bias-controlled multiplex PCR, was used to amplify TCRbeta CDR3 regions from genomic DNA. Per the authors' processing: Within the assay, amplification of reference gene primers was used to estimate how many nucleated cells each sample contained. To quantify the absolute abundance of each unique TCRbeta CDR3 rearrangement, sequence reads were collapsed and filtered. For each sample, productive Simpson clonality was calculated as the square root of Simpson's diversity index across productive rearrangements. The table was pulled from immuneACCESS by TCRdb, which kept in-frame rearrangements only. Such tables lose some clones; where checked, under half of the loss comes from unresolved V genes, and the rest has no known cause. The V and J calls and clone size are taken from that table; D and trimming were inferred from the DNA. The sample table contains under 500,000 clones; only one count was recorded for around 88% of them. More than 4% of the sample is in the top ten clones.

Results and caveats for the whole study, not just this receptor: The quantity of clinical and demographic metadata differed by source and by participant and was supplied without curation.

The sequenced sample was peripheral blood. The source is a woman aged 25-40 years with acute or convalescent COVID-19.

CDR3 loop: CASSPLQGRETQYF. The DNA sequence follows: TGTGCCAGCAGCCCATTACAGGGTCGGGAGACCCAGTACTTC. The chain joins TRBV3-1 (or the pseudogene TRBV3-2) to TRBJ2-5; 6 matching bases give a weak D call of TRBD1. Trimming at the junction amounts to 4 bases on V and 5 bases on J, and the germline ends lie 14 bases apart. Taken from the germline V gene (reference sequence), the CDR1 and CDR2 loops are LGHDT and YNNKEL. Spanning cysteine to phenylalanine, the CDR3 consists of 14 amino acids. The CDR3 DNA has 42 bases and is translated from base 1.